This record concerns one T cell receptor (beta chain) sequence. What it binds is not known. This sample was included in a study of blood T cells in healthy people across ages. Findings and caveats of the study: Samples with more naive T cells showed higher observed beta diversity.

A J-beta primer mix and a sample-barcoded 5' primer were used in a second PCR of about 6 to 12 cycles. TCRdb re-derived calls from the 5' RACE reads in MiXCR, one entry per CDR3 protein. The repertoire includes 650,000 to 800,000 distinct CDR3 sequences, approximately 48% of them detected once, and approximately 19% sits in the top ten. The germline CDR1 and CDR2 sequences are SGHRS and YFSETQ. The CDR3 sequence is 14 residues long. V gave up 2 bases and J gave up 4 bases; unmatched junction bases: 5. What was sequenced was blood. The chain has TRBV5-1 and TRBJ2-7; 8 bases match TRBD1. This sequence originates from a man between 60 and 70 years old in good health. The CDR3 DNA follows: TGCGCCAGCAGCTTACAGGGGGATCAGTACGAGCAGTACTTC. It specifies CASSLQGDQYEQYF.